One and the same sample provided the 15 T cell receptor beta chains below, sequenced in a study of OX40 agonist ivuxolimab in advanced cancers. The library was prepared using the immunoSEQ multiplex PCR assay. Entries here come from immuneACCESS through TCRdb and include only in-frame sequences with V and J called. Some clones fail to appear in such tables; in the studies checked, an unresolved V gene covers under half of the shortfall, and the cause of the remainder is unknown. Counted in this sample were 11,000 or so clones; approximately 78% of them appeared once. More than 12% of the sample is taken by the ten largest. The sample was CD4+ or CD8+ T cells sorted from blood, taken in a trial of the OX40 agonist ivuxolimab. These receptors all stem from an adult with an advanced solid tumor such as melanoma, head and neck, liver or kidney cancer.

The J gene is TRBJ2-7, the V gene TRBV6-1, with TRBD2 matching over 7 bases. The CDR3 runs to 14 residues. The germline V gene has CDR1 MNHNS and CDR2 SASEGT. The J segment lost 3 bases and the V segment lost 4 bases, leaving 6 bases of the junction unmatched. The CDR3 reads CASSAREEHYEQYF. In nucleotides, the CDR3 is TGTGCCAGCAGTGCCCGGGAGGAACACTACGAGCAGTACTTC.

The J gene is TRBJ2-1, the V gene TRBV2, with D tentatively TRBD1 or TRBD2 (7 bases each). The V end was cut by 6 bases, the J end by 14 bases, with 14 bases between. The CDR3 spans 11 residues. The germline V gene encodes CDR1 SNHLY and CDR2 FYNNEI. CDR3 nucleotides: TGTGCCAGCAGCTCAGCAGGGGGGGAGTTCTTC. Translated, it gives CASSSAGGEFF.

This clone was detected only a few times. V usage is TRBV7-9 and J usage is TRBJ1-5; tentatively, D is TRBD1 (5 bases). CDR3 length: 15 residues. V was cut by 1 base and J by 6 bases, with 13 bases left in between. The V gene's germline CDR1 is SEHNR and CDR2 FQNEAQ (reference sequence). CDR3 nucleotides: TGTGCCAGCAGCTTAGACGACAGCTTGGGTCAGCCCCAGCATTTT. It is translated as CASSLDDSLGQPQHF.

This clone occurred a few times. This rearrangement joins TRBV6-5 to TRBJ1-1; D not resolved. This CDR3 comprises 14 residues. Deletions cut 0 bases from V and 4 bases from J, with 9 bases between. Germline values: CDR1 MNHEY, CDR2 SVGAGI. The CDR3 spells CASSYSDGGTEAFF. The CDR3 DNA follows: TGTGCCAGCAGTTACTCGGATGGAGGCACTGAAGCTTTCTTT.

J is TRBJ2-1 and V is TRBV4-1, with TRBD2 identical over 7 bases. This CDR3 comprises 14 residues. Germline-derived CDR1 and CDR2 are MGHRA and YSYEKL. V shed 3 bases, J shed 8 bases, and the junction held 7 bases outside the gene matches. The CDR3 bases are TGCGCCAGCAGCCAGGCTCGCGGGGGATATGAGCAGTTCTTC. It yields the protein CASSQARGGYEQFF.

This chain connects TRBV4-2 to TRBJ2-7; 9 bases align to TRBD2. Germline assignment: CDR1 LGHNA and CDR2 YNFKEQ. V trimming: 0 bases; J trimming: 2 bases; junction bases outside the gene matches: 5. CDR3 length equals 16 residues. The CDR3 loop is CASSQEVSGSPYEQYF. As DNA, the CDR3 is TGTGCCAGCAGCCAAGAGGTTAGCGGGAGTCCCTACGAGCAGTACTTC.

The chain uses TRBV4-2 and TRBJ1-5; weak D call: TRBD1 (5 bases). Trimming took off 8 bases at V and 1 base at J, with 24 bases between the two ends. The germline V gene encodes CDR1 LGHNA and CDR2 YNFKEQ. The CDR3 length is 18 residues. CDR3 in DNA: TGTGCCAGCTCCCCAGGGAGGGGTCCAGGGTCCAGCAATCAGCCCCAGCATTTT. Its protein product is CASSPGRGPGSSNQPQHF.

The genes are TRBV27 and TRBJ2-7, with D perhaps assigned TRBD1 or TRBD2 (5 bases each). Germline-derived CDR1 and CDR2 are MNHEY and SMNVEV (reference sequence). Between the trimmed V and J ends, which lost 3 bases and 5 bases, there was a span of 17 bases. This CDR3 region has 15 residues. Written as DNA, the CDR3 is TGTGCCAGCAGTTTCACCGGGACGGTCCGGGACGAGCAGTACTTC. This gives the protein CASSFTGTVRDEQYF.

V gene TRBV6-4 combines with J gene TRBJ2-3; the match to TRBD2 covers 7 bases. Germline CDR1 is MRHNA and CDR2 is SNTAGT. Losses at the gene ends were 2 bases for V and 3 bases for J; bases not matched to a gene: 5. The CDR3 loop spans 15 amino acids. The CDR3 loop is CASSDGKAGTDTQYF. The CDR3 DNA reads TGTGCCAGCAGTGACGGGAAAGCGGGGACAGATACGCAGTATTTT.

This clone was observed a few times. The rearrangement uses TRBV30 and TRBJ1-2; D unclear. The V end lost 0 bases, the J end lost 0 bases, and 17 bases lay between the germline ends. Germline V gene lookup returns CDR1 GTSNPN and CDR2 SVGIG (reference sequence). The CDR3 consists of 17 residues. The CDR3 DNA reads TGTGCCTGGAGTGTACTGTCTCGGGAAGCTACTAACTATGGCTACACCTTC. Protein product: CAWSVLSREATNYGYTF.

CDR3: CASSFDRDDMNTEAFF. The CDR3, as DNA: TGTGCCAGCAGTTTTGACAGGGACGACATGAACACTGAAGCTTTCTTT. The chain links TRBV6-5 to TRBJ1-1; 7 bases align to TRBD1. Trimming at V came to 4 bases and at J to 0 bases, leaving 8 bases not matched to a gene. Germline-derived CDR1 and CDR2 are MNHEY and SVGAGI. The CDR3 covers 16 residues.

The chain joins TRBV5-5 to TRBJ1-2, with D perhaps matching TRBD1 (6 bases). The CDR3 has 16 amino acids. The V end lost 0 bases, the J end lost 4 bases, and 16 bases lay between the germline ends. Germline V lookup: CDR1 SGHKS, CDR2 YYEKEE (reference sequence). The CDR3 reads CASSLDGWGGVYGYTF. CDR3 bases: TGTGCCAGCAGCTTGGATGGATGGGGGGGCGTCTATGGCTACACCTTC.

The chain uses TRBV6-4 and TRBJ1-5; no clear D gene. The CDR3 spans 13 residues. The germline V gene has CDR1 MRHNA and CDR2 SNTAGT. Trimming cost V 6 bases and J 7 bases, with 13 bases left between them. CDR3 residues: CASSPGVEQPQHF. CDR3 coding DNA: TGTGCCAGCAGCCCTGGGGTGGAGCAGCCCCAGCATTTT.

The gene calls are TRBV27 and TRBJ1-1, with 7 bases aligning to TRBD1. Trimming cost V 6 bases and J 1 base; bases outside gene matches: 8. The CDR3 contains 15 residues. Germline lookup yields CDR1 MNHEY and CDR2 SMNVEV (reference sequence). The CDR3 DNA sequence: TGTGCCAGCAGGCCTCGACAGGGTTCGAACACTGAAGCTTTCTTT. This sequence encodes CASRPRQGSNTEAFF.

A note on this clone: This sample also contains other DNA sequences that code for the same CDR3. This rearrangement joins TRBV7-2 to TRBJ2-7, with D uncertain. V lost 5 bases and J lost 0, with 11 bases in between. The germline gives CDR1 SGHTA, CDR2 FQGNSA. The CDR3 loop spans 14 amino acids. CDR3 sequence reads: CASSPWTSSYEQYF. The CDR3 region has the DNA TGTGCCAGCAGCCCATGGACCTCCTCCTACGAGCAGTACTTC.